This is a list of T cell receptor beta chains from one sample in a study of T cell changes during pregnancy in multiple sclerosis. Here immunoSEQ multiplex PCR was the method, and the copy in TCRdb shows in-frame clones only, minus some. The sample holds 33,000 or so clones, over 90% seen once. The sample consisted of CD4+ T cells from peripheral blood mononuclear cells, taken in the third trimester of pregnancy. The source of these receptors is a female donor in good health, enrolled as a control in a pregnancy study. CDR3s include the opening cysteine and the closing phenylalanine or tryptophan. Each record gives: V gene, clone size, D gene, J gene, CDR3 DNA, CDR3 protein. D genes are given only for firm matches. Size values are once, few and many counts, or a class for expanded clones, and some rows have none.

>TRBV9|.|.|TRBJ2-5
TGTGCCAGCAGCGTAGGGGGAGCCCAAGAGACCCAGTACTTC
CASSVGGAQETQYF
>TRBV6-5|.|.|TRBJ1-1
TGTGCCAGCCGACGGGTTTTGGGCACTGAAGCTTTCTTT
CASRRVLGTEAFF
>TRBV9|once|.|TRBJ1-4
TGTGCCAGCAGCCGATCGGGGACTTGGGATGAAAAACTGTTTTTT
CASSRSGTWDEKLFF
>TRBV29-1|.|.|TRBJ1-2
TGCAGCGTTAGGTGGCAGGGAAACTATGGCTACACCTTC
CSVRWQGNYGYTF
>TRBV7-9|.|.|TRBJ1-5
TGTGCCAGCAGCTTAGGTTCGGGGGATGGCAATCAGCCCCAGCATTTT
CASSLGSGDGNQPQHF
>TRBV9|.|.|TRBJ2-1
TGTGCCAGCAGCGTATCCAGGGTTGGCAATGAGCAGTTCTTC
CASSVSRVGNEQFF
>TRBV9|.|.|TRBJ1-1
TGTGCCAGCAGCTTCCCGGGATTCGAAGCTTTCTTT
CASSFPGFEAFF
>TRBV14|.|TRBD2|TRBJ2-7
TGTGCCAGCAGCCAAAACCCGGGAGGGGGGTCCTACGAGCAGTACTTC
CASSQNPGGGSYEQYF
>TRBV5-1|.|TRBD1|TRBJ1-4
TGCGCCAGCAGCGCAGGGGGAAGCGTGGATGAAAAACTGTTTTTT
CASSAGGSVDEKLFF
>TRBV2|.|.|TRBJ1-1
TGTGCCAGCAGTGGTAAGGGGTCTGGGGCAGCTTTCTTT
CASSGKGSGAAFF
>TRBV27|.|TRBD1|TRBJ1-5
TGTGCCAGCAGTTCGCAGGGGGCTGGGATACAGCCCCAGCATTTT
CASSSQGAGIQPQHF
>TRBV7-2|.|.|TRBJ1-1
TGTGCCAGCAGCTACGGGCATGGGAGAGAAGCTTTCTTT
CASSYGHGREAFF
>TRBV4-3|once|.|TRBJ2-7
TGCGCCAGCAGCCAAGATATAAGCAGGGGTTCCGAGCAGTACTTC
CASSQDISRGSEQYF
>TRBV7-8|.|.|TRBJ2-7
TGTGCCAGCAGCTTAGGCGCTGGGGCCCCCTACGAGCAGTACTTC
CASSLGAGAPYEQYF
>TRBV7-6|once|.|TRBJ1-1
TGTGCCAGCAGCTTAGAAGTCTCGGGCACTGAAGCTTTCTTT
CASSLEVSGTEAFF
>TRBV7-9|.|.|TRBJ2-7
TGTGCCAGCAGCTTGGGGGCTATCGTCGAGCAGTACTTC
CASSLGAIVEQYF
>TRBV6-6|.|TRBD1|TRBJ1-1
TGTGCCAGCAGCCCCGGGACAGGGTCGGTGGAAGCTTTCTTT
CASSPGTGSVEAFF
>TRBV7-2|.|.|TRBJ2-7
TGTGCCAGCAGCTTAGAACGGTTCTACGAGCAGTACTTC
CASSLERFYEQYF
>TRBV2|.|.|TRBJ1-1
TGTGCCAGCAGTACGGTTTCACCGGAGGCTTTCTTT
CASSTVSPEAFF
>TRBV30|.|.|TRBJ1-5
TGTGCCTGGAGAGGGCAGGGTAGTCAGCCCCAGCATTTT
CAWRGQGSQPQHF